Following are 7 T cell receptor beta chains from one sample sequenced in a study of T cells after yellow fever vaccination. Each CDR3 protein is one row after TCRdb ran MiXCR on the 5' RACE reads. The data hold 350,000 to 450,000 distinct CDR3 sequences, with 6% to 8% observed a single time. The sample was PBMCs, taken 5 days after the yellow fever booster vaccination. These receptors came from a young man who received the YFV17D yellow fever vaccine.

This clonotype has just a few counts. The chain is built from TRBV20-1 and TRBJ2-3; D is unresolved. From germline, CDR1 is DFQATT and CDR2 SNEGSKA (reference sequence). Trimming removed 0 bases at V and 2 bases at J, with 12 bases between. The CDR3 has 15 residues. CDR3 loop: CSARDRSEATDTQYF. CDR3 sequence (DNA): TGCAGTGCTAGAGATAGGTCCGAGGCCACAGATACGCAGTATTTT.

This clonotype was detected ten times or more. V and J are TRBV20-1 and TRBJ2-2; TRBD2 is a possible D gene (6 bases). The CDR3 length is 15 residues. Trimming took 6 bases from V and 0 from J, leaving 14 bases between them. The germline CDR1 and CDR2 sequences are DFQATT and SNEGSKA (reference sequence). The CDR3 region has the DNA TGCAGTGCATCAGCCGGGACTGCGAACACCGGGGAGCTGTTTTTT. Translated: CSASAGTANTGELFF.

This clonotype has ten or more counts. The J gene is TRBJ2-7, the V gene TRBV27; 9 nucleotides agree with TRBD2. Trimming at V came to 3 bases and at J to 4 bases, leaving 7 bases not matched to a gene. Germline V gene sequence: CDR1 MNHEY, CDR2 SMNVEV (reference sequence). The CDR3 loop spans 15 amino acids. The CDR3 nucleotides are TGTGCCAGCAGTTTCGGCGGGAGGGCCGTTTACGAGCAGTACTTC. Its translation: CASSFGGRAVYEQYF.

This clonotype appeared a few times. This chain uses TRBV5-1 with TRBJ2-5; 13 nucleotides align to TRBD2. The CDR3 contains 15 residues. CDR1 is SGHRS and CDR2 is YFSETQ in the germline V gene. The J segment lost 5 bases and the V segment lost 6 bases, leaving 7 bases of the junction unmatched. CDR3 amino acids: CASIWTSGSSETQYF. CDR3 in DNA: TGCGCCAGCATCTGGACTAGCGGGAGTTCCGAGACCCAGTACTTC.

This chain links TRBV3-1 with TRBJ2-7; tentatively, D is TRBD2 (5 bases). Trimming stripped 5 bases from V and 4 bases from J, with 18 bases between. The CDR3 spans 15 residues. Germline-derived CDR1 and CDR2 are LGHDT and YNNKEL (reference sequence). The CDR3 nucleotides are TGTGCCAGCAGCTTACACGGAGGAGACCGGTACGAGCAGTACTTC. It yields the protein CASSLHGGDRYEQYF.

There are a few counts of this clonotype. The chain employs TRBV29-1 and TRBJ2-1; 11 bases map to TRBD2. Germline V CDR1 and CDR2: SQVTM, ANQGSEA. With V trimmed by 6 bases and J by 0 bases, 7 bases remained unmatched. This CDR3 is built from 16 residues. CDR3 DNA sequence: TGCAGCGTCACTAGCGGGAGTTCCCGCTCCTACAATGAGCAGTTCTTC. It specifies CSVTSGSSRSYNEQFF.

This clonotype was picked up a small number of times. CDR3 in amino acids: CASSSVTTDTQYF. The CDR3 nucleotides read TGTGCCAGCAGCTCGGTAACCACAGATACGCAGTATTTT. This chain joins TRBV7-3 and TRBJ2-3, with no clear D. Germline assignment: CDR1 SGHTA and CDR2 FQGTGA. This CDR3 is 13 amino acids long. The V end lost 4 bases, the J end lost 2 bases, and 7 bases lay between the germline ends.